Shown below are 22 T cell receptor beta chains from a single sample sequenced in a study of cytomegalovirus exposure and HLA in healthy donors. Both 60 Vbeta primers and 13 Jbeta primers went into the PCR. TCRdb keeps only in-frame clones here, not all; method: immunoSEQ multiplex PCR. The sample has roughly 180,000 clones; about three quarters are singletons. The source material was PBMCs. The receptors here all came from a female donor in good health and CMV-seronegative.

The chain links TRBV28 to TRBJ1-5, with D unresolved. The germline CDR1 and CDR2 sequences are MDHEN and SYDVKM. Trimming left V 4 bases short and J 6 bases short, with 10 bases between. The CDR3 is 13 amino acids. CDR3 nucleotides: TGTGCCAGCAGTTGGGTCCCGGGTCAGCCCCAGCATTTT. It specifies CASSWVPGQPQHF.

The chain employs TRBV19 and TRBJ2-1; 11 bases are shared with TRBD2. The junction had 8 bases not matched to a gene; V was cut back by 7 bases and J by 6 bases. The CDR3 is 15 amino acids. From germline, CDR1 is LNHDA and CDR2 SQIVND (reference sequence). Written as DNA, the CDR3 is TGTGCCAGTACAGATTCTAGCGGGAGGCTCAATGAGCAGTTCTTC. Residues: CASTDSSGRLNEQFF.

V gene TRBV7-9 combines with J gene TRBJ2-5, with D perhaps matching TRBD2 (6 bases). Germline CDR1 SEHNR, CDR2 FQNEAQ (reference sequence). The CDR3 is made up of 15 amino acids. V lost 2 bases to trimming and J lost 5 bases, with 15 bases between them. The CDR3 coding sequence is TGTGCCAGCAGCTTAACTAGCCCGAATCCGGAGACCCAGTACTTC. Encoded protein: CASSLTSPNPETQYF.

A few counts support this clone. The chain carries TRBV29-1 and TRBJ2-1; 10 bases map to TRBD2. J lost 8 bases, V lost 1 base, and 11 bases had no gene match. The germline CDR1 and CDR2 sequences are SQVTM and ANQGSEA. The length of the CDR3 is 16 residues. CDR3 sequence reads: CSVEVTPSGSEDEQFF. The CDR3 DNA sequence: TGCAGCGTTGAAGTAACCCCTAGCGGGAGTGAAGATGAGCAGTTCTTC.

The V and J genes are TRBV2 and TRBJ1-4, with D possibly being TRBD1 (6 bases). CDR3 length: 14 residues. The germline V gene has CDR1 SNHLY and CDR2 FYNNEI. V shed 6 bases and J shed 1 base, with 9 bases lying between them. The CDR3 sequence: CASRGQVTNEKLFF. The DNA for the CDR3 is TGTGCCAGCAGGGGACAAGTAACTAATGAAAAACTGTTTTTT.

The rearrangement uses TRBV13 and TRBJ2-1; 14 bases are shared with TRBD2. This CDR3 has 18 amino acids. V lost 5 bases and J lost 6; bases outside the gene matches: 12. CDR1 PRHDT and CDR2 FYEKMQ come from the germline V gene (reference sequence). CDR3 protein: CASSGPGTSGRALNEQFF. DNA for the CDR3: TGTGCCAGCAGCGGACCCGGGACTAGCGGGAGAGCTCTCAATGAGCAGTTCTTC.

This chain uses TRBV29-1 with TRBJ1-2; D is uncertain. This CDR3 is built from 12 residues. Germline V lookup: CDR1 SQVTM, CDR2 ANQGSEA. Trimming stripped 4 bases from V and 8 bases from J, with 14 bases between. In DNA form, the CDR3 reads TGCAGCGTTGCGGAGACCCACGAGGGCTACACCTTC. The encoded protein is CSVAETHEGYTF.

The chain uses TRBV19 and TRBJ2-5; D perhaps matches TRBD2 (6 bases). V was pared by 5 bases and J by 4 bases, with 20 bases between. Germline loops: CDR1 LNHDA, CDR2 SQIVND (reference sequence). The CDR3 length is 16 residues. DNA for the CDR3: TGTGCCAGTAGTCCACTCTCGGGGGTTTCGGTAGAGACCCAGTACTTC. Residues: CASSPLSGVSVETQYF.

In its sample, this clone was seen a few times. Other DNA sequences within the sample encode an identical CDR3. This chain joins TRBV6-5 and TRBJ2-7, with 13 positions matching TRBD2. This CDR3 region has 15 residues. Germline V gene sequence: CDR1 MNHEY, CDR2 SVGAGI. V dropped 4 bases and J dropped 3; count of bases not matched to a gene: 3. The CDR3 loop reads CASSSRTSGSYEQYF. DNA of the CDR3: TGTGCCAGCAGTTCCCGGACTAGCGGGAGCTACGAGCAGTACTTC.

The rearrangement uses TRBV4-2 and TRBJ2-3; 9 bases line up with TRBD2. Germline assignment: CDR1 LGHNA and CDR2 YNFKEQ. This CDR3 has 20 amino acids. Losses at the gene ends were 0 bases for V and 0 bases for J; bases not matched to a gene: 13. The CDR3 region has the DNA TGTGCCAGCAGCCAAGATGCGGGTAGCGGGGGCGCTTCTAGCACAGATACGCAGTATTTT. It is translated as CASSQDAGSGGASSTDTQYF.

This clone was detected a few times. V is TRBV18 and J is TRBJ2-7; the D gene is possibly TRBD1 (6 bases). The CDR3 has 13 residues. Trimming took off 3 bases at V and 2 bases at J, with 8 bases between the two ends. Germline CDR1 is KGHSH and CDR2 is LQKENI. The DNA for the CDR3 is TGTGCCAGCTCACCGGACAGTACCTACGAGCAGTACTTC. Residues: CASSPDSTYEQYF.

The rearrangement links TRBV2 to TRBJ1-6, with 7 bases identical to TRBD1. The V gene's germline CDR1 is SNHLY and CDR2 FYNNEI. V gave up 5 bases and J gave up 9 bases; unmatched junction bases: 10. This CDR3 spans 15 amino acids. For the CDR3, the DNA is TGTGCCAGCAGTCTGGGACAGCCAGTTGCTTCACCCCTCCACTTT. It is translated as CASSLGQPVASPLHF.

This chain uses TRBV9 with TRBJ1-5; 10 nucleotides agree with TRBD1. The germline V gene has CDR1 SGDLS and CDR2 YYNGEE. V lost 4 bases to trimming and J lost 9 bases; unmatched junction nucleotides: 7. The CDR3 spans 14 residues. The CDR3 sequence is CASSPGQGERPQHF. The CDR3 DNA reads TGTGCCAGCAGCCCAGGACAGGGGGAACGGCCCCAGCATTTT.

The V gene is TRBV7-2, the J gene TRBJ1-4, with TRBD1 matching 8 bases. Trimming cost V 1 base and J 8 bases; bases outside gene matches: 3. The length of the CDR3 is 14 residues. The V gene's germline CDR1 is SGHTA and CDR2 FQGNSA. The CDR3 loop is CASSLGQGTEKLFF. The CDR3 region has the DNA TGTGCCAGCAGCTTAGGACAGGGGACCGAAAAACTGTTTTTT.

V and J are TRBV28 and TRBJ1-4; D call uncertain. V lost 8 bases and J lost 4, with 11 bases in between. Germline V gene data show CDR1 as MDHEN and CDR2 as SYDVKM. CDR3 size: 13 residues. The CDR3 DNA follows: TGTGCCAGCCTCGCGGGTGATAATGAAAAACTGTTTTTT. It translates to CASLAGDNEKLFF.

The chain combines TRBV19 with TRBJ1-1; 9 bases are a match to TRBD1. CDR1 and CDR2 (germline): LNHDA, SQIVND (reference sequence). The V gene end was trimmed by 5 bases and the J gene end by 3 bases; junction bases not matched to a gene: 4. The CDR3 consists of 14 residues. The CDR3 DNA reads as TGTGCCAGTAGTGTACAGGGGGCGTACACTGAAGCTTTCTTT. Its protein is CASSVQGAYTEAFF. The variable domain in full, with the rest retrieved from reference TRBV19 and TRBJ1-1, is DGGITQSPKYLFRKEGQNVTLSCEQNLNHDAMYWYRQDPGQGLRLIYYSQIVNDFQKGDIAEGYSVSREKKESFPLTVTSAQKNPTAFYLCASSVQGAYTEAFFGQGTRLTVV.

The sample holds a few counts of this clone. V usage is TRBV15 and J usage is TRBJ2-3, with TRBD2 matching over 10 bases. Germline-derived CDR1 and CDR2 are LNHNV and YYDKDF (reference sequence). The V gene end was trimmed by 4 bases and the J gene end by 6 bases; junction bases not matched to a gene: 4. The CDR3 is 14 residues long. Here the CDR3 DNA reads TGTGCCACCAGCATTGGGACTAGCGATGATACGCAGTATTTT. This encodes CATSIGTSDDTQYF.

The chain couples TRBV28 to TRBJ2-7; 7 bases line up with TRBD2. The CDR3 consists of 12 residues. The trim removed 4 bases at V and 10 bases at J, leaving 7 bases unmatched. The V gene's germline CDR1 is MDHEN and CDR2 SYDVKM. CDR3: CASSSTTSFQYF. The CDR3 DNA reads TGTGCCAGCAGTTCAACGACTAGCTTCCAGTACTTC.

The table lists this clone with a count of one. For the CDR3, the DNA is TGTGCCAGTAGTACCAGCCGACAGGGGGCAGATACGCAGTATTTT. Residues: CASSTSRQGADTQYF. The gene calls are TRBV19 and TRBJ2-3; 9 bases map to TRBD1. The germline CDR1 and CDR2 sequences are LNHDA and SQIVND (reference sequence). The CDR3 is 15 amino acids. Losses at the gene ends were 4 bases for V and 4 bases for J; bases not matched to a gene: 6.

This clone was picked up one time. This chain links TRBV9 with TRBJ2-1; TRBD1 aligns across 8 bases. CDR1 is SGDLS, CDR2 YYNGEE, per germline. This CDR3 is built from 15 residues. The junction had 10 bases not matched to a gene; V was cut back by 4 bases and J by 7 bases. The CDR3: CASSFGQGEGNEQFF. CDR3 sequence (DNA): TGTGCCAGCAGCTTTGGACAGGGAGAGGGGAATGAGCAGTTCTTC.

The CDR3 protein is CASSPDRVVFYGYTF. In nucleotides, the CDR3 is TGTGCCAGCAGTCCTGACAGGGTGGTTTTCTATGGCTACACCTTC. The chain recombines TRBV6-1 with TRBJ1-2; 7 nucleotides align to TRBD1. Germline V gives CDR1 MNHNS, CDR2 SASEGT. This CDR3 has 15 amino acids. The V and J ends lost 5 bases and 4 bases, in that order; junction bases with no gene match: 10.

The gene calls are TRBV2 and TRBJ2-3, with 7 nucleotides matching TRBD1. V dropped 7 bases and J dropped 5; count of bases not matched to a gene: 9. The length of the CDR3 is 14 residues. Germline assignment: CDR1 SNHLY and CDR2 FYNNEI. The CDR3 sequence: CASKSKGAIDTQYF. CDR3 DNA: TGTGCCAGCAAGTCAAAGGGGGCTATAGATACGCAGTATTTT.